The 20 T cell receptor beta chains below were found in one sample sequenced in a study of T cells in Graves' hyperthyroidism and ophthalmopathy. Template material for amplifying TCR beta CDR3 regions consisted of RNA transcripts. Primed by the HTBI set, a first-round RT-PCR was run on the TCR CDR3. TCRdb redid the calling of the multiplex PCR reads with MiXCR, one entry per CDR3 protein. The sample contains more than 550,000 distinct CDR3 sequences, 45% of which appear only once. Source material: peripheral blood or thyroid tissue (not recorded which). These receptors were collected from an adult man with Graves' disease, either hyperthyroidism or ophthalmopathy (not recorded which).

The J gene is TRBJ2-7, the V gene TRBV6-1; no firm D call. Per the germline V gene, CDR1 is MNHNS and CDR2 is SASEGT. This CDR3 is built from 12 residues. Trimming stripped 10 bases from V and 5 bases from J, with 15 bases between. CDR3 in amino acids: CATRMIGDEQYF. Here the CDR3 DNA reads TGTGCCACCCGAATGATTGGGGACGAGCAGTACTTC.

The genes are TRBV7-6 and TRBJ2-2, with D possibly TRBD1 on 5 matching bases. The CDR3 is 13 residues long. Germline V lookup: CDR1 SGHVS, CDR2 FNYEAQ. Trimming took 7 bases from V and 6 from J, leaving 12 bases between them. The CDR3 DNA is TGTGCCAGCAACTTTCAAGGGGCCGGGGAGCTGTTTTTT. This sequence encodes CASNFQGAGELFF.

The chain carries TRBV4-2 and TRBJ2-5; D possibly corresponds to TRBD2 (5 bases). The CDR3 totals 14 residues. Trimming removed 1 base from V and 3 bases from J, with 9 bases in between. Germline V CDR1 and CDR2: LGHNA, YNFKEQ. In DNA, the CDR3 is TGTGCCAGCAGCCAAGCTCAGAGGGAAGAGACCCAGTACTTC. This codes for CASSQAQREETQYF.

Only a few counts were recorded for this clonotype. The rearrangement joins TRBV6-6 to TRBJ1-1, with 10 nucleotides matching TRBD1. Germline V gives CDR1 MNHNY, CDR2 SVGAGI (reference sequence). This CDR3 is built from 14 residues. With V trimmed by 5 bases and J by 11 bases, 11 bases remained unmatched. The CDR3 DNA is TGTGCCAGCAGTCAACGTGGACAGGGGGGATTCGCTTTCTTT. This translates into CASSQRGQGGFAFF.

The sample holds many counts of this clonotype. The J gene is TRBJ1-6, the V gene TRBV19, with D perhaps TRBD1 (5 bases). V shed 5 bases and J shed 8 bases, with 13 bases lying between them. This CDR3 has 14 amino acids. CDR1 and CDR2 from the germline V gene are LNHDA and SQIVND (reference sequence). The CDR3 is CASSVTGTDSPLHF. The CDR3 nucleotides read TGTGCCAGTAGTGTCACCGGGACGGATTCACCCCTCCACTTT.

This clonotype has more than one count but fewer than ten. The J gene is TRBJ2-7, the V gene TRBV7-4, with TRBD1 matching 9 bases. Looked up from germline, CDR1 is SGHVT and CDR2 is SQSDAQ. With V trimmed by 5 bases and J by 3 bases, 8 bases remained unmatched. This CDR3 region has 15 residues. In nucleotides, the CDR3 is TGTGCCAGCAGCCAAGTCGCGACAGGGGGCTACGAGCAGTACTTC. The encoded protein is CASSQVATGGYEQYF.

V gene TRBV10-3 combines with J gene TRBJ1-5; 8 bases fit TRBD1. The length of the CDR3 is 15 residues. V lost 4 bases, J lost 7 bases, and 9 bases stayed unmatched. Germline V gene sequence: CDR1 ENHRY, CDR2 SYGVKD. DNA for the CDR3: TGTGCCATCAGTGCTAGAGGACAGGGAGGCCAGCCCCAGCATTTT. Its translation is CAISARGQGGQPQHF.

The V and J genes are TRBV20-1 and TRBJ2-7, with 8 bases fitting TRBD2. Germline V gene lookup returns CDR1 DFQATT and CDR2 SNEGSKA (reference sequence). Germline trimming cut 0 bases from V and 4 bases from J; bases unmatched to any gene: 11. The CDR3 sequence is 16 residues long. CDR3 sequence reads: CSARDWAGGPRYEQYF. Here the CDR3 DNA reads TGCAGTGCTAGAGATTGGGCGGGAGGCCCAAGATACGAGCAGTACTTC.

V usage is TRBV24-1 and J usage is TRBJ2-7, with D perhaps assigned TRBD1 or TRBD2 (5 bases each). This CDR3 has 15 amino acids. Germline CDR1 KGHDR, CDR2 SFDVKD. V dropped 3 bases and J dropped 7 bases, with 18 bases sitting between them. This CDR3 reads CATSDRGGEGREQYF. The CDR3, as DNA: TGTGCCACCAGTGATCGTGGGGGAGAGGGTCGAGAGCAGTACTTC.

This clonotype was seen only a few times. V gene TRBV9 combines with J gene TRBJ1-2; D is unresolved. The ends were cut back, 4 bases at V and 6 bases at J, with 7 bases in the middle. The CDR3 contains 11 residues. CDR1 SGDLS and CDR2 YYNGEE come from the germline V gene. The CDR3: CASSPGHGYTF. The CDR3 DNA follows: TGTGCCAGCAGCCCCGGGCATGGCTACACCTTC.

The CDR3 spells CSARGLAGGTDTQYF. The DNA for the CDR3 is TGCAGTGCTAGGGGGCTAGCGGGAGGTACAGATACGCAGTATTTT. The chain is built from TRBV20-1 and TRBJ2-3; 11 nucleotides agree with TRBD2. The CDR3 sequence is 15 residues long. In germline, CDR1 is DFQATT, CDR2 SNEGSKA (reference sequence). The V gene end was trimmed by 3 bases and the J gene end by 3 bases; junction bases not matched to a gene: 5.

This clonotype was counted at least ten times. The chain links TRBV29-1 to TRBJ1-2, with D hard to call. The germline gives CDR1 SQVTM, CDR2 ANQGSEA. This CDR3 is 12 amino acids long. Trimming shortened V by 1 base and J by 4 bases, and 7 bases separated the two germline ends. Here the CDR3 DNA reads TGCAGCGTTGAAGTAAGGGTCTATGGCTACACCTTC. Amino acid sequence: CSVEVRVYGYTF. Based on the CDR3 plus reference TRBV29-1 and TRBJ1-2, the full variable domain is SAVISQKPSRDICQRGTSLTIQCQVDSQVTMMFWYRQQPGQSLTLIATANQGSEATYESGFVIDKFPISRPNLTFSTLTVSNMSPEDSSIYLCSVEVRVYGYTFGSGTRLTVV.

This clonotype has ten or more counts. The V and J genes are TRBV25-1 and TRBJ1-1; 7 positions match TRBD1. This CDR3 is 16 amino acids long. V shed 3 bases and J 0 bases; nucleotides not matched to a gene: 7. Germline values: CDR1 MGHDK, CDR2 SYGVNS. The CDR3, as DNA: TGTGCCAGCAGTGATCTCGGCAGGGGGATGAACACTGAAGCTTTCTTT. Amino acids: CASSDLGRGMNTEAFF. Using reference TRBV25-1 and TRBJ1-1 for the parts outside the CDR3, the full variable domain is EADIYQTPRYLVIGTGKKITLECSQTMGHDKMYWYQQDPGMELHLIHYSYGVNSTEKGDLSSESTVSRIRTEHFPLTLESARPSHTSQYLCASSDLGRGMNTEAFFGQGTRLTVV.

Notes on this clonotype: One junction end disagrees with the germline gene, perhaps due to a read error. The V call is TRBV7-3, the J call TRBJ1-3; tentatively, D is TRBD1 (5 bases). The CDR3 consists of 17 residues. Germline-derived CDR1 and CDR2 are SGHTA and FQGTGA. The CDR3 DNA follows: TGCGCCAGCAGAACCGGGACTGATGGAGCTGCCGGAAACACCATATATTTT. Translated: CASRTGTDGAAGNTIYF.

V gene TRBV2 combines with J gene TRBJ2-5, with 11 nucleotides matching TRBD1. V lost 4 bases, J lost 4 bases, and 11 bases stayed unmatched. CDR3 length: 17 residues. Germline V lookup: CDR1 SNHLY, CDR2 FYNNEI. As DNA, the CDR3 is TGTGCCAGCAGTGGTGCCGGGACAGGGGGGGGATTAGAGACCCAGTACTTC. Translation: CASSGAGTGGGLETQYF.

V usage is TRBV12-3 or TRBV12-4 and J usage is TRBJ1-4; D call uncertain. The CDR3 covers 12 residues. V dropped 5 bases and J dropped 7 bases, with 8 bases sitting between them. CDR3 in amino acids: CASSTPSEKLFF. The CDR3 DNA sequence: TGTGCCAGCAGTACCCCGAGTGAAAAACTGTTTTTT.

This rearrangement joins TRBV15 to TRBJ1-6; 9 bases fit TRBD1. In germline, CDR1 is LNHNV, CDR2 YYDKDF (reference sequence). This CDR3 contains 16 residues. Unmatched junction bases numbered 10, after V lost 3 bases and J lost 10 bases. In nucleotides, the CDR3 is TGTGCCACCAGCAGCTTATCCGGGACAGGGCGATCACCCCTCCACTTT. It is translated as CATSSLSGTGRSPLHF.

This sequence joins TRBV6-1 and TRBJ2-7; 7 bases agree with TRBD1. The germline V gene encodes CDR1 MNHNS and CDR2 SASEGT. Trimming took 6 bases from V and 1 from J; bases not matched to a gene: 12. The CDR3 extends over 16 amino acids. The CDR3 nucleotides are TGTGCCAGCAGGTCACCATCGGGACAGTCTTCCTACGAGCAGTACTTC. Residues: CASRSPSGQSSYEQYF.

Comment on this clonotype: It may be a read error: a sequence one base away is much more abundant. V and J are TRBV2 and TRBJ1-1; TRBD1 is a possible D gene (5 bases). The germline V gene has CDR1 SNHLY and CDR2 FYNNEI. Deletions cut 1 base from V and 1 base from J, with 13 bases between. The CDR3 contains 16 residues. CDR3 amino acids: CASSEGVTGENTEAFF. In DNA, the CDR3 is TGTGCCAGCAGTGAAGGCGTTACGGGGGAGAACACTGAAGCTTTCTTT.

This clonotype has a handful of counts. The V call is TRBV2, the J call TRBJ1-2; no clear D gene. This CDR3 has 13 residues. CDR1 and CDR2 from the germline V gene are SNHLY and FYNNEI. With 5 bases removed from V and 3 bases from J, the gap between germline ends came to 10 bases. The CDR3 region is CASSWLAHYGYTF. The CDR3 DNA reads TGTGCCAGCAGTTGGTTGGCCCACTATGGCTACACCTTC.